These T cell receptor beta chains were read from a single sample in a study of control samples from healthy donors and cancer patients. Some clones are missing from TCRdb's copy, which holds only in-frame ones; the method was immunoSEQ multiplex PCR. The sample includes about 51,000 clones, 88% seen only once; the top ten take around 40%. Sequenced sample: PBMCs. These receptor sequences come from a man over 45 with head and neck cancer. Each CDR3 is given with its conserved first and last residue. A D gene is named only where the DNA matches it firmly. Not all rows give a size; the values are once, few, many and, for expanded clones, a class.

d_gene	abundance	v_gene	j_gene	CDR3nt	CDR3aa
TRBD2	-	TRBV6-1	TRBJ2-3	TGTGCCAGCAGTGTCAGACTAGCGGGGGGGGGTACAGATACGCAGTATTTT	CASSVRLAGGGTDTQYF
-	few	TRBV27	TRBJ1-1	TGTGCCAGCAGTCCCCTCGGGTCGAAGAAGGGTACTGAAGCTTTCTTT	CASSPLGSKKGTEAFF
TRBD2	few	TRBV27	TRBJ2-1	TGTGCCAGCAGTTTACTCGGACTAGCGGAGCACTACAATGAGCAGTTCTTC	CASSLLGLAEHYNEQFF
-	-	TRBV3-1/TRBV3-2	TRBJ1-1	TGTGCCAGCAGCCGGACCGGCACTGAAGCTTTCTTT	CASSRTGTEAFF
TRBD2	few	TRBV15	TRBJ2-3	TGTGCCACCAGCAGCGGACTAGCGGGATCCTCCACAGATACGCAGTATTTT	CATSSGLAGSSTDTQYF
-	once	TRBV28	TRBJ1-6	TGTGCCAGCAGCGGGGACTCCTATAATTCACCCCTCCACTTT	CASSGDSYNSPLHF
TRBD2	-	TRBV28	TRBJ2-3	TGTGCCAGCAGGCCGGGGGGACTAGCGGGAGATACGCAGTATTTT	CASRPGGLAGDTQYF
-	-	TRBV7-3	TRBJ2-3	TGTGCCAGCAGCTACCTGGGGACCATCACAGATACGCAGTATTTT	CASSYLGTITDTQYF
TRBD1	-	TRBV5-6	TRBJ1-2	TGTGCCAGCAGCTTAACCGGACAGGGGGCGGACGGCTACACCTTC	CASSLTGQGADGYTF
TRBD1	-	TRBV6-5	TRBJ2-7	TGTGCCAGCAGTTACTCTACAGGGGCCTCCTACGAGCAGTACTTC	CASSYSTGASYEQYF